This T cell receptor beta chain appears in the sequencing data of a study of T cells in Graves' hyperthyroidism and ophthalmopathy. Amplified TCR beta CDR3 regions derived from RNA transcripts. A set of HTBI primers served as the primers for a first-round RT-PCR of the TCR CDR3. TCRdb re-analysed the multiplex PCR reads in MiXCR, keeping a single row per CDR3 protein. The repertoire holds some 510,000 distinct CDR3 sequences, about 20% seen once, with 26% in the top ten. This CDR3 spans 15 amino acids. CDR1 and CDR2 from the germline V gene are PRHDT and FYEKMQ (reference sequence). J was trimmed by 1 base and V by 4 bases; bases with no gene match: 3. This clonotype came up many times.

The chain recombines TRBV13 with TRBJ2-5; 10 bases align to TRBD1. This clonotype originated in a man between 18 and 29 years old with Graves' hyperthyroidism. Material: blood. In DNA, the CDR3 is TGTGCCAGCAGCTCTCGGACAGGGGGCCAAGAGACCCAGTACTTC. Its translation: CASSSRTGGQETQYF.